The entry below gives a single T cell receptor (beta chain) sequence along with its context. The target of this receptor is not known. No much larger clone exists at a distance of one base, and base qualities are not known. CD8 naive samples were obtained by positive selection for CCR7 among CD45RO-negative cells, yielding a CD45RA+CCR7+ population from which TemRA cells were excluded. Donors were healthy HIV-negative adults with no recently reported acute infections or vaccinations. Every donor was a Caucasian adult residing in Nashville, Tennessee, USA. Blood was obtained by leukapheresis, after which PBMCs were separated by Ficoll-Histopaque density gradient centrifugation and cryopreserved in liquid nitrogen vapor phase. Analytical flow cytometry was used to check the purity and quantity of every magnetically sorted T cell population. Genomic DNA was isolated from every sorted fraction and measured by UV absorbance on a Nanodrop 2000c.

Using the deep immunoSEQ assay, TCR CDR3 regions were amplified from genomic DNA by multiplex PCR. Extracted genomic DNA from each cell subset was distributed evenly across all wells of several immunoSEQ 96-well plates, and each plate was treated as a replicate. For sorted subsets, about 200 ng genomic DNA, equal to tens of thousands of T cell genomes, was loaded into each replicate PCR. The purified libraries were quantified using a Qubit 3.0 fluorometer, sized with a Bioanalyzer 2100, and then quantified again using the KAPA Library Quantification kit. Each immunoSEQ 96-well plate was sequenced on its own single-read 150-cycle Illumina NextSeq 550 flow cell. Regarding the original processing steps: Because only junctional sequences without quality scores were contained in the immunoSEQ output, filtering matching that applied to full-length reads could not be performed. Sequences were annotated with PyIR, a Python wrapper for IgBLAST v1.9, using IMGT germline references to assign V/J genes and CDR3. Reads with weak V/J assignments (E-value above 1e-6), missing CDR3, stop codons, out-of-frame junctions, or ambiguous translated residues were removed. V3J clonotypes were defined as sequences sharing an identical inferred V gene, J gene, and CDR3 amino acid sequence. To compute the percentage overlap between repertoires, the number of shared unique clonotypes was divided by the size of the smaller repertoire. RTK rarefaction, the Chao1 estimator, and Recon v2.1 estimates of unobserved clonotypes were used to assess repertoire richness. OLGA was used to compute generation probabilities for all TCRbeta clonotypes that the gDNA method yielded from a few donors. The clones in this table, taken by TCRdb from immuneACCESS, are in-frame only. Not every clone is retained; where verified, under half of the shortfall comes from an unresolved V gene, and the cause of the rest is unknown. D and trimming come from the DNA, and the V and J calls and clone size come from that table. Recorded for this sample are about 700,000 clones; about 90% of them occurred a single time. 20% to 25% of the sample is in the top ten clones.

The CDR3, from cysteine to phenylalanine, totals 15 residues. Left in the record is the CDR3 DNA by itself, 45 bases read in frame from the first base. CDR1 and CDR2 are read off the germline V gene as SGHVS and FNYEAQ. Relative to germline, V is 4 bases shorter and J is 6 bases shorter, with 16 bases between their ends. This record comes from a study of shared clonotypes between healthy human individuals (dated by TCRdb to 2018 to 2020). Regarding the complete study: The cohort included three men and a couple of women between 18 and 49 years of age. Different laboratories and diverse techniques were used to prepare libraries and sequence TCR repertoires, to increase sequencing depth and limit assay-specific biases. Each donor's leukapheresis produced roughly between about 0.9 and 9.5 billion PBMCs. Per donor, three plates each were used for CD4 naive and CD4 memory, two for CD8 naive, and one for CD8 memory. The study deeply sequenced blood TCR repertoires of five healthy adults to estimate repertoire size and the extent of clonotype sharing between individuals.

General conclusions and limits of the study: Naive subsets generally had larger estimated clonotype richness than memory subsets did. Compared with non-shared clonotypes, the clonotypes found in all four sorted-subset donors had higher generation probabilities. Rarefaction of sorted-subset datasets indicated incomplete sequencing despite the large sequencing depth. Pairwise subsampling led to the expectation that sequencing depth would affect the degree of clonotype sharing among donors. Across a handful of donors, approximately 5% of naive CD4, around 3.3% of naive CD8, roughly 2.2% of memory CD4, and 0.3% to 0.45% of memory CD8 clonotypes were shared. Sampling was restricted to blood, and TCR repertoires in tissues likely differ from the TCR repertoires found in blood. Because the study included only a small number of donors, the genetic and exposure-history diversity represented was limited.

The source is a man aged 30-40 years in good health. The chain joins TRBV7-6 to TRBJ2-1; the D region may be TRBD1 or TRBD2, each matching 5 bases equally. Sequencing used naive CD8+ T cells sorted from blood. What this sample's cell subset or site label stands for: CD45RA+CCR7+. The CDR3 protein: CASSSMGPEGNEQFF. DNA sequence: TGTGCCAGCAGCTCCATGGGACCCGAAGGCAATGAGCAGTTCTTC.